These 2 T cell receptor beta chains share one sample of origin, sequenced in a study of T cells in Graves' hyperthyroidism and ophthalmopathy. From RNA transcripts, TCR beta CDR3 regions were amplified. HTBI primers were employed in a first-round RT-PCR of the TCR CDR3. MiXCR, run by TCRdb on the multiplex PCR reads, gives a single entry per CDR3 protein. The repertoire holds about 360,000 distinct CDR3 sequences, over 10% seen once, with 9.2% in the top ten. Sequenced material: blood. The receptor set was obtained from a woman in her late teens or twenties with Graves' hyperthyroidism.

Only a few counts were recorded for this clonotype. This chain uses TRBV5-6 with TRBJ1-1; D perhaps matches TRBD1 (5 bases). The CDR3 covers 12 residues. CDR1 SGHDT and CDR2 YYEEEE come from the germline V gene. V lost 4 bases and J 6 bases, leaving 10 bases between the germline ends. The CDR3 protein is CASSGDSPEAFF. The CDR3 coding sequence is TGTGCCAGCAGCGGAGACAGCCCTGAAGCTTTCTTT.

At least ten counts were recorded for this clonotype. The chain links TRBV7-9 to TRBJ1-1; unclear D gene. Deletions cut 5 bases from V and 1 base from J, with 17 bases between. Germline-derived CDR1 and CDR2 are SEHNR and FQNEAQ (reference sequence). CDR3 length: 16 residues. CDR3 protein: CASSLLRGGRNTEAFF. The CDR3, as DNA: TGTGCCAGCAGCCTCCTGAGAGGTGGCCGGAACACTGAAGCTTTCTTT.